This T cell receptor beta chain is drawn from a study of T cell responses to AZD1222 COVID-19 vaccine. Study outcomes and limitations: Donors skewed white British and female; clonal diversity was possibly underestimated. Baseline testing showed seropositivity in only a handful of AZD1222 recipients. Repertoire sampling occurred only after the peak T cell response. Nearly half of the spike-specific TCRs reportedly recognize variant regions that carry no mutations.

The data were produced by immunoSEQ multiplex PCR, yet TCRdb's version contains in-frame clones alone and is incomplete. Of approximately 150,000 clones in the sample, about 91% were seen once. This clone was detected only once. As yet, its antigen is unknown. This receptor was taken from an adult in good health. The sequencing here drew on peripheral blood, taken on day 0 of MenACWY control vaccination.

The CDR3, as DNA: TGTGCCAGCAGTGAAGGGCAGGGGTATAACGAGCAGTACTTC. This sequence encodes CASSEGQGYNEQYF. The chain couples TRBV6-1 to TRBJ2-7; D possibly corresponds to TRBD1 (6 bases). The CDR3 has 14 amino acids. From germline, CDR1 is MNHNS and CDR2 SASEGT. V lost 1 base, J lost 5 bases, and 12 bases lay in between.